Shown below are 24 T cell receptor beta chains from a single sample sequenced in a study of control samples from healthy donors and cancer patients. The repertoire was sequenced with immunoSEQ multiplex PCR; TCRdb's copy has only in-frame clones and lacks some. Of 54,000 or so clones listed, roughly 95% were seen once; the top ten hold 2.4%. The sample consisted of blood. Receptor source: a man aged 30-40 years in good health.

This clone is a singleton in its sample. This chain links TRBV5-6 with TRBJ2-7; D unresolved. V was pared by 0 bases and J by 4 bases, with 5 bases between. Germline values: CDR1 SGHDT, CDR2 YYEEEE. The CDR3 spans 12 residues. The CDR3 protein is CASSLENYEQYF. CDR3 bases: TGTGCCAGCAGCTTGGAGAATTACGAGCAGTACTTC.

This rearrangement joins TRBV29-1 to TRBJ1-2; 12 bases fit TRBD1. The germline gives CDR1 SQVTM, CDR2 ANQGSEA. J lost 1 base, V lost 8 bases, and 14 bases had no gene match. The CDR3 is made up of 17 amino acids. In DNA, the CDR3 is TGCAGCACCATCCGTCCCGGGACAGGGGGCGGTAACTATGGCTACACCTTC. Encoded protein: CSTIRPGTGGGNYGYTF.

This chain joins TRBV10-3 and TRBJ2-1; unclear D gene. Germline-derived CDR1 and CDR2 are ENHRY and SYGVKD. Trimming cost V 5 bases and J 9 bases, with 8 bases left between them. This CDR3 is 11 amino acids long. CDR3 nucleotides: TGTGCCATCAGTCAGACGGGTGAGCAGTTCTTC. This gives the protein CAISQTGEQFF.

V usage is TRBV4-1 and J usage is TRBJ2-1; D unclear. Deletions cut 8 bases from V and 4 bases from J, with 21 bases between. The CDR3 is made up of 16 amino acids. The V gene's germline CDR1 is MGHRA and CDR2 YSYEKL. CDR3 sequence reads: CASVDSYHHGYNEQFF. The CDR3 DNA is TGCGCCAGCGTTGACTCCTATCACCACGGTTACAATGAGCAGTTCTTC.

V usage is TRBV7-9 and J usage is TRBJ2-1, with D possibly being TRBD2 (5 bases). CDR3 length equals 12 residues. V lost 5 bases and J lost 7, with 9 bases in between. CDR1 SEHNR and CDR2 FQNEAQ come from the germline V gene (reference sequence). This CDR3 reads CASSGGMNEQFF. The CDR3 DNA is TGTGCCAGCAGCGGAGGCATGAATGAGCAGTTCTTC. The full variable domain, in which reference TRBV7-9 and TRBJ2-1 provide the parts outside the CDR3, is DTGVSQNPRHKITKRGQNVTFRCDPISEHNRLYWYRQTLGQGPEFLTYFQNEAQLEKSRLLSDRFSAERPKGSFSTLEIQRTEQGDSAMYLCASSGGMNEQFFGPGTRLTVL.

V gene TRBV19 combines with J gene TRBJ1-6; 7 nucleotides agree with TRBD1. CDR3 length: 15 residues. In germline, CDR1 is LNHDA, CDR2 SQIVND (reference sequence). The trim removed 4 bases at V and 8 bases at J, leaving 8 bases unmatched. CDR3: CASSRGQSLDSPLHF. The CDR3 bases are TGTGCCAGTAGTAGGGGACAGTCTCTCGATTCACCCCTCCACTTT.

V gene TRBV4-1 combines with J gene TRBJ1-4, with a possible D match to TRBD1 (5 bases). Germline lookup yields CDR1 MGHRA and CDR2 YSYEKL. The CDR3 spans 16 residues. V was cut by 4 bases and J by 5 bases, with 17 bases left in between. The CDR3: CASSPPQGGLNEKLFF. The CDR3, as DNA: TGCGCCAGCAGCCCGCCGCAGGGCGGCTTAAATGAAAAACTGTTTTTT.

This clone was counted a single time. As DNA, the CDR3 is TGTGCCAGTAGTCCCCCCGAGGGACAGGGGGCTTTCTTT. Residues: CASSPPEGQGAFF. This chain connects TRBV19 to TRBJ1-1; 10 bases are shared with TRBD1. Germline trimming cut 5 bases from V and 11 bases from J; bases unmatched to any gene: 8. The CDR3 has 13 residues. The V gene's germline CDR1 is LNHDA and CDR2 SQIVND (reference sequence). The full variable domain, in which reference TRBV19 and TRBJ1-1 provide the parts outside the CDR3, is DGGITQSPKYLFRKEGQNVTLSCEQNLNHDAMYWYRQDPGQGLRLIYYSQIVNDFQKGDIAEGYSVSREKKESFPLTVTSAQKNPTAFYLCASSPPEGQGAFFGQGTRLTVV.

The chain has TRBV5-1 and TRBJ1-6; tentative D call: TRBD1 (5 bases). CDR1 SGHRS and CDR2 YFSETQ come from the germline V gene. The CDR3 spans 14 residues. V was pared by 4 bases and J by 8 bases, with 13 bases between. CDR3 region: CASSPQGRDSPLHF. The CDR3, as DNA: TGCGCCAGCAGCCCCCAGGGTCGGGATTCACCCCTCCACTTT. Complete variable domain (other parts from reference TRBV5-1 and TRBJ1-6): KAGVTQTPRYLIKTRGQQVTLSCSPISGHRSVSWYQQTPGQGLQFLFEYFSETQRNKGNFPGRFSGRQFSNSRSEMNVSTLELGDSALYLCASSPQGRDSPLHFGNGTRLTVT.

The sample holds one count of this clone. The gene calls are TRBV3-1 (or the pseudogene TRBV3-2) and TRBJ2-7, with 7 bases fitting TRBD2. The CDR3 sequence is 14 residues long. In germline, CDR1 is LGHDT, CDR2 YNNKEL (reference sequence). V dropped 4 bases and J dropped 2; count of bases not matched to a gene: 5. CDR3 coding DNA: TGTGCCAGCAGCCTCGGGACTATCACCTACGAGCAGTACTTC. Protein product: CASSLGTITYEQYF.

This clone came up once. J is TRBJ1-6 and V is TRBV5-1; D not resolved. CDR3 length equals 15 residues. The V gene lost 5 bases and the J gene lost 6 bases, with 15 bases spanning the gap. CDR1 and CDR2 (germline): SGHRS, YFSETQ. In nucleotides, the CDR3 is TGCGCCAGCAGTTCCGAGTCTGGTACTAATTCACCCCTCCACTTT. This gives the protein CASSSESGTNSPLHF. Based on the CDR3 plus reference TRBV5-1 and TRBJ1-6, the full variable domain is KAGVTQTPRYLIKTRGQQVTLSCSPISGHRSVSWYQQTPGQGLQFLFEYFSETQRNKGNFPGRFSGRQFSNSRSEMNVSTLELGDSALYLCASSSESGTNSPLHFGNGTRLTVT.

The J gene is TRBJ2-1, the V gene TRBV18, with D possibly matching TRBD1 (6 bases). The germline V gene has CDR1 KGHSH and CDR2 LQKENI. Trimming cost V 3 bases and J 5 bases, with 11 bases left between them. This CDR3 is built from 14 residues. The CDR3 sequence: CASSPKQGDNEQFF. CDR3 nucleotides: TGTGCCAGCTCACCTAAACAGGGAGACAATGAGCAGTTCTTC.

The V and J genes are TRBV6-6 and TRBJ2-3; 7 bases are shared with TRBD1. The CDR3 extends over 15 amino acids. Germline V gene lookup returns CDR1 MNHNY and CDR2 SVGAGI (reference sequence). With V trimmed by 4 bases and J by 0 bases, 4 bases remained unmatched. The CDR3 here is CASSFGQVSTDTQYF. The CDR3 coding sequence is TGTGCCAGCAGTTTCGGACAGGTTAGCACAGATACGCAGTATTTT.

The chain uses TRBV4-1 and TRBJ1-2; possibly TRBD1 for D (5 bases). The CDR3 is 14 amino acids. V lost 0 bases and J 3 bases, leaving 8 bases between the germline ends. Germline V gives CDR1 MGHRA, CDR2 YSYEKL. The CDR3 bases are TGCGCCAGCAGCCAAGAAGGGACGTACTATGGCTACACCTTC. It specifies CASSQEGTYYGYTF.

The chain is built from TRBV11-2 and TRBJ2-2, with TRBD2 matching over 8 bases. CDR1 is SGHAT, CDR2 FQNNGV, per germline. This CDR3 comprises 15 residues. Losses at the gene ends were 5 bases for V and 9 bases for J; bases not matched to a gene: 11. The CDR3 DNA follows: TGTGCCAGCAGCGCCCTAAGCGGGAGACTTTGGGAGCTGTTTTTT. It is translated as CASSALSGRLWELFF.

The J gene is TRBJ1-4, the V gene TRBV7-2, with D uncertain. The CDR3 extends over 16 amino acids. Trimming took 1 base from V and 3 from J, leaving 12 bases between them. The V gene's germline CDR1 is SGHTA and CDR2 FQGNSA. The CDR3 loop reads CASSLVVAVANEKLFF. The CDR3 DNA sequence: TGTGCCAGCAGCTTAGTTGTGGCAGTGGCTAATGAAAAACTGTTTTTT. Full variable domain (outside the CDR3, taken from reference TRBV7-2 and TRBJ1-4): GAGVSQSPSNKVTEKGKDVELRCDPISGHTALYWYRQSLGQGLEFLIYFQGNSAPDKSGLPSDRFSAERTGGSVSTLTIQRTQQEDSAVYLCASSLVVAVANEKLFFGSGTQLSVL.

This clone was detected only once. The rearrangement uses TRBV2 and TRBJ1-6; perhaps TRBD1 as D (6 bases). Per the germline V gene, CDR1 is SNHLY and CDR2 is FYNNEI. CDR3 length: 13 amino acids. V was cut by 7 bases and J by 5 bases, with 9 bases left in between. This CDR3 reads CASTGHDNSPLHF. Here the CDR3 DNA reads TGTGCCAGCACGGGACACGATAATTCACCCCTCCACTTT.

This rearrangement joins TRBV11-1 to TRBJ2-2; possible D gene TRBD2, 5 bases. Germline values: CDR1 SGHAT, CDR2 FQDESV (reference sequence). CDR3 length: 15 residues. Deletions cut 1 base from V and 4 bases from J, with 10 bases between. The CDR3 protein is CASSLGSAGTGELFF. The DNA of the CDR3 is TGTGCCAGCAGCTTAGGGTCGGCGGGCACCGGGGAGCTGTTTTTT. Combining the CDR3 with reference TRBV11-1 and TRBJ2-2 gives the whole variable domain EAEVAQSPRYKITEKSQAVAFWCDPISGHATLYWYRQILGQGPELLVQFQDESVVDDSQLPKDRFSAERLKGVDSTLKIQPAELGDSAMYLCASSLGSAGTGELFFGEGSRLTVL.

This clone is a singleton in its sample. V is TRBV7-9 and J is TRBJ2-3; 14 positions match TRBD2. The CDR3 totals 18 residues. The V gene's germline CDR1 is SEHNR and CDR2 FQNEAQ (reference sequence). The V segment lost 3 bases and the J segment 4 bases; nucleotides outside the gene matches: 9. In DNA form, the CDR3 reads TGTGCCAGCAGCTTTTTTACGGGACTAGCGGGAGTAGCAGATACGCAGTATTTT. Protein sequence: CASSFFTGLAGVADTQYF. The variable domain in full, with the rest retrieved from reference TRBV7-9 and TRBJ2-3, is DTGVSQNPRHKITKRGQNVTFRCDPISEHNRLYWYRQTLGQGPEFLTYFQNEAQLEKSRLLSDRFSAERPKGSFSTLEIQRTEQGDSAMYLCASSFFTGLAGVADTQYFGPGTRLTVL.

This sequence joins TRBV6-5 and TRBJ1-6; a possible D gene is TRBD1 (6 bases). CDR1 is MNHEY and CDR2 is SVGAGI in the germline V gene. This CDR3 region has 15 residues. V lost 7 bases, J lost 2 bases, and 12 bases lay in between. DNA for the CDR3: TGTGCCAGCATGGACAGACCGACCTATAATTCACCCCTCCACTTT. Protein: CASMDRPTYNSPLHF.

The chain joins TRBV11-3 to TRBJ1-5; 12 bases fit TRBD1. J gave up 7 bases and V 5 bases, and 6 bases lay outside the gene matches. Germline V lookup: CDR1 SGHNT, CDR2 YENEEA. The CDR3 covers 15 residues. CDR3 bases: TGTGCCAGCAGCCGGGACAGGGGGCGTCGGCAGCCCCAGCATTTT. As protein: CASSRDRGRRQPQHF.

The chain joins TRBV28 to TRBJ2-4, with D possibly TRBD1 on 6 matching bases. The germline V and J ends were trimmed by 5 bases and 1 base, with 15 bases remaining between them. CDR3 length: 16 amino acids. Looked up from germline, CDR1 is MDHEN and CDR2 is SYDVKM. The CDR3 nucleotides read TGTGCCAGCAGTCCGCGGACAGCCCTTGCCAAAAACATTCAGTACTTC. This sequence encodes CASSPRTALAKNIQYF.

V is TRBV11-2 and J is TRBJ1-1, with 7 bases fitting TRBD1. This CDR3 comprises 11 residues. The junction had 1 base not matched to a gene; V was cut back by 2 bases and J by 10 bases. Looked up from germline, CDR1 is SGHAT and CDR2 is FQNNGV. Written as DNA, the CDR3 is TGTGCCAGCAGCTTACAGGGGGGAGCTTTCTTT. Amino acid sequence: CASSLQGGAFF.

The J gene is TRBJ2-5, the V gene TRBV7-9, with D uncertain. The CDR3 is made up of 12 amino acids. CDR1 and CDR2 from the germline V gene are SEHNR and FQNEAQ (reference sequence). V was pared by 3 bases and J by 5 bases, with 7 bases between. The CDR3 DNA reads as TGTGCCAGCAGCTTCCCCCTCGAGACCCAGTACTTC. The encoded protein is CASSFPLETQYF.